This TCR beta chain derives from a study of control samples from healthy donors and cancer patients. The trim removed 0 bases at V and 3 bases at J, leaving 2 bases unmatched. This CDR3 has 14 amino acids. Germline V lookup: CDR1 KGHSY, CDR2 FQNENV. Some clones are missing from TCRdb's copy, which holds only in-frame ones; the method was immunoSEQ multiplex PCR. Of around 180,000 clones in the sample, approximately 91% were seen once. Sequenced material: blood. The chain employs TRBV16 and TRBJ2-7; 7 bases align to TRBD2. The source is a woman aged 40 to 55 in good health. The CDR3 DNA reads as TGTGCCAGCAGCCAATCGGGAGGGTTCTACGAGCAGTACTTC. Translating it yields CASSQSGGFYEQYF.